These 5 T cell receptor beta chains share one sample of origin, sequenced in a study of response to subunit inactivated influenza vaccine. TCRdb processed the RT-PCR reads anew with MiXCR; each CDR3 protein has one entry. This sample carries a few hundred thousand distinct CDR3 sequences, about 14% of them seen once, and the ten largest clones take over 8.5%. The material was PBMCs from blood, obtained 12 days after vaccination. The receptor source for this set is a man between 50 and 59 years old who received an inactivated influenza vaccine.

DNA of the CDR3: TGTGCCACCAGCAGAGTTCCCCATTTAGCGGGAGGAATAGATACGCAGTATTTT. This sequence encodes CATSRVPHLAGGIDTQYF. The chain has TRBV15 and TRBJ2-3, with 10 nucleotides matching TRBD2. Trimming removed 1 base from V and 5 bases from J; junction bases left unmatched: 12. The CDR3 runs to 18 residues. Germline CDR1 LNHNV, CDR2 YYDKDF (reference sequence).

This clonotype was recorded at least ten times. The chain has TRBV5-1 and TRBJ2-3; 7 bases map to TRBD1. The CDR3 extends over 15 amino acids. Per germline, CDR1 SGHRS and CDR2 YFSETQ. With V trimmed by 3 bases and J by 4 bases, 8 bases remained unmatched. The CDR3 here is CASSSGDRYSDTQYF. As DNA, the CDR3 is TGCGCCAGCAGCTCCGGGGACAGATATTCAGATACGCAGTATTTT.

The V call is TRBV5-4, the J call TRBJ2-7, with D hard to call. Per germline, CDR1 SGHNT and CDR2 YYREEE (reference sequence). This CDR3 has 16 residues. Trimming left V 4 bases short and J 1 base short, with 18 bases between. CDR3 coding DNA: TGTGCCAGCAGCCCCAGCCTGACGGACCCTTCCTACGAGCAGTACTTC. Its translation is CASSPSLTDPSYEQYF.

This clonotype came up a few times. The rearrangement uses TRBV7-3 and TRBJ1-1; D remains unclear. The CDR3 consists of 14 residues. The ends were cut back, 5 bases at V and 1 base at J, with 11 bases in the middle. Germline V CDR1 and CDR2: SGHTA, FQGTGA. The CDR3, as DNA: TGTGCCAGCAGCGGAGGACCGGGGAACACTGAAGCTTTCTTT. It codes for CASSGGPGNTEAFF.

This sequence joins TRBV30 and TRBJ2-1, with 7 nucleotides matching TRBD2. This CDR3 is built from 14 residues. The trim removed 5 bases at V and 3 bases at J, leaving 7 bases unmatched. CDR1 and CDR2 (germline): GTSNPN, SVGIG (reference sequence). The CDR3 DNA sequence: TGTGCCTGGGACTCTAGCGGACGCTACAATGAGCAGTTCTTC. Amino acids: CAWDSSGRYNEQFF.